Below, 14 T cell receptor beta chains from the same sample are listed, as sequenced in a study of blood T cells in healthy people across ages. Together with a sample-barcoded 5' primer, a J-beta primer mix was included in a second PCR lasting about 6 to 11 cycles. TCRdb reprocessed the 5' RACE reads via MiXCR and lists one record per CDR3 protein. The table includes 650,000 to 1,000,000 distinct CDR3 sequences, less than 60% detected once. Sequenced sample: blood. The receptor source for this set is a man at least 80 years old in good health.

The chain joins TRBV6-1 to TRBJ2-1; D is ambiguous. Deletions cut 2 bases from V and 3 bases from J, with 11 bases between. The CDR3 runs to 15 residues. Germline V gene sequence: CDR1 MNHNS, CDR2 SASEGT. The CDR3 nucleotides read TGTGCCAGCAGTGAATCCCCACTACTCTACAATGAGCAGTTCTTC. Residues: CASSESPLLYNEQFF.

There are a few counts of this clonotype. The chain is built from TRBV7-2 and TRBJ2-3; D gene ambiguous. V lost 5 bases to trimming and J lost 0 bases, with 6 bases between them. The CDR3 is 13 amino acids. Germline CDR1 SGHTA, CDR2 FQGNSA. This chain's CDR3 is CASSGISTDTQYF. In DNA, the CDR3 is TGTGCCAGCAGCGGGATTAGCACAGATACGCAGTATTTT.

This chain connects TRBV20-1 to TRBJ2-5, with D possibly being TRBD2 (6 bases). The CDR3 consists of 14 residues. The V end lost 6 bases, the J end lost 0 bases, and 14 bases lay between the germline ends. Germline values: CDR1 DFQATT, CDR2 SNEGSKA (reference sequence). As DNA, the CDR3 is TGCAGTGCAACCGGGACTGGGAACCAAGAGACCCAGTACTTC. This translates into CSATGTGNQETQYF.

The chain combines TRBV6-6 with TRBJ2-5, with D possibly matching TRBD1 (5 bases). The CDR3 length is 12 residues. Trimming removed 10 bases from V and 0 bases from J, with 9 bases in between. CDR1 is MNHNY and CDR2 is SVGAGI in the germline V gene (reference sequence). The CDR3 sequence is CATRADQETQYF. The CDR3, as DNA: TGTGCCACCAGGGCAGACCAAGAGACCCAGTACTTC.

This chain's CDR3 is CASTPTSDFNTGELFF. CDR3 coding DNA: TGTGCCAGCACTCCCACTAGCGACTTCAACACCGGGGAGCTGTTTTTT. The genes are TRBV4-2 and TRBJ2-2; 7 bases align to TRBD2. Germline V gene sequence: CDR1 LGHNA, CDR2 YNFKEQ. The trim removed 7 bases at V and 2 bases at J, leaving 10 bases unmatched. This CDR3 region has 16 residues.

This clonotype was counted a few times. The genes are TRBV20-1 and TRBJ2-1, with TRBD2 identical over 8 bases. Trimming cost V 2 bases and J 8 bases; bases outside gene matches: 11. Germline loops: CDR1 DFQATT, CDR2 SNEGSKA (reference sequence). CDR3 length: 15 amino acids. The CDR3 nucleotides are TGCAGTGCTAGATCGGGACTAGAGCGTCATGATGAGCAGTTCTTC. This encodes CSARSGLERHDEQFF.

The chain carries TRBV10-3 and TRBJ1-2; D call uncertain. This CDR3 region has 14 residues. Per the germline V gene, CDR1 is ENHRY and CDR2 is SYGVKD. V was cut by 3 bases and J by 6 bases, with 14 bases left in between. The DNA for the CDR3 is TGTGCCATCAGTGAAGGCGGGCGATGGAATGGCTACACCTTC. Encoded protein: CAISEGGRWNGYTF.

To note about this clonotype: A junction end diverges from the germline sequence, so it may reflect a read error. The chain carries TRBV4-3 and TRBJ2-5, with a tentative D call TRBD2 (6 bases). Near its end, the DNA agrees better with TRBJ2-7, so the J call may be wrong. This CDR3 is built from 15 residues. Per the germline V gene, CDR1 is LGHNA and CDR2 is YSLEER. CDR3 bases: TGCGCCAGCAGACAAGCACTCGGCGGGGTCTACGAGCAGTACTTC. This sequence encodes CASRQALGGVYEQYF.

This clonotype has a single count. The genes are TRBV10-1 and TRBJ2-1, with 10 bases fitting TRBD1. Trimming removed 1 base from V and 3 bases from J; junction bases left unmatched: 3. Germline CDR1 reads WNHNN; CDR2 reads SYGVQD (reference sequence). This CDR3 is 16 amino acids long. CDR3 residues: CASSELGTGVYNEQFF. The CDR3 nucleotides read TGCGCCAGCAGTGAGTTGGGGACAGGGGTCTACAATGAGCAGTTCTTC.

V gene TRBV4-3 combines with J gene TRBJ2-1; 10 bases map to TRBD2. The CDR3 totals 17 residues. From germline, CDR1 is LGHNA and CDR2 YSLEER. Trimming cost V 1 base and J 7 bases; bases outside gene matches: 10. DNA of the CDR3: TGCGCCAGCAGCCAAGGTCGGGCTAGCGGGAGTGAGAATGAGCAGTTCTTC. Translated, it gives CASSQGRASGSENEQFF.

This chain joins TRBV6-1 and TRBJ1-6, with a possible D match to TRBD1 (6 bases). The CDR3 is made up of 14 amino acids. The V end lost 3 bases, the J end lost 6 bases, and 9 bases lay between the germline ends. The germline V gene encodes CDR1 MNHNS and CDR2 SASEGT. CDR3 sequence reads: CASSDTGLNSPLHF. CDR3 in DNA: TGTGCCAGCAGTGATACAGGGCTTAATTCACCCCTCCACTTT.

This clonotype was counted between two and nine times. This chain connects TRBV7-9 to TRBJ2-3; no reliable D call. CDR1 and CDR2 (germline): SEHNR, FQNEAQ (reference sequence). The CDR3 has 16 residues. V was trimmed by 7 bases and J by 4 bases, leaving 21 bases between them. The CDR3 sequence is CASTRLGSLGSDTQYF. CDR3 DNA sequence: TGTGCCAGCACCCGACTGGGCAGTTTGGGTTCAGATACGCAGTATTTT.

As concerns this clonotype: A read error may explain this, as a much larger clone is one base away. V gene TRBV2 combines with J gene TRBJ2-1; a weak D match, TRBD2 (6 bases). The germline V gene has CDR1 SNHLY and CDR2 FYNNEI. Trimming left V 7 bases short and J 13 bases short, with 14 bases between. The length of the CDR3 is 11 residues. The DNA of the CDR3 is TGTGCCAGCAAACCGGGAGAGACCCAGTTCTTC. Translating gives CASKPGETQFF. Together with reference TRBV2 and TRBJ2-1, the CDR3 gives the full variable domain: EPEVTQTPSHQVTQMGQEVILRCVPISNHLYFYWYRQILGQKVEFLVSFYNNEISEKSEIFDDQFSVERPDGSNFTLKIRSTKLEDSAMYFCASKPGETQFFGPGTRLTVL.

This clonotype was counted a few times. The V and J genes are TRBV12-3 or TRBV12-4 and TRBJ2-3; TRBD2 agrees at 10 bases. The CDR3 is 15 residues long. Trimming took 6 bases from V and 1 from J; bases not matched to a gene: 4. Here the CDR3 reads CASRLGLAGTDTQYF. CDR3 nucleotide sequence: TGTGCCAGCAGACTCGGACTAGCGGGCACAGATACGCAGTATTTT.